The clone carrying this T cell receptor beta chain was seen more than once but under ten times. Enrollment shut out patients with autoimmune disease history or systemic immunosuppression. The CDR3 extends over 17 amino acids. Deletions cut 1 base from V and 3 bases from J, with 16 bases between. Per germline, CDR1 SEHNR and CDR2 FQNEAQ (reference sequence). This sample was taken from a study of OX40 agonist ivuxolimab in advanced cancers. TCRdb's table, derived via immunoSEQ multiplex PCR, lists solely in-frame clones and lacks some. The sample contains around 13,000 clones, approximately 72% of which appear only once.

This receptor was taken from an adult with an advanced solid tumor such as melanoma, head and neck, liver or kidney cancer. The chain carries TRBV7-9 and TRBJ1-3; D is perhaps TRBD1 (6 bases). The sample was CD4+ or CD8+ T cells sorted from blood, taken in a trial of the OX40 agonist ivuxolimab. This CDR3 is CASSLEGAGEHGNTIYF. The CDR3 DNA reads TGTGCCAGCAGCTTAGAGGGAGCAGGGGAACATGGAAACACCATATATTTT.